Here is one T cell receptor beta chain with its context. Its target is not known. The data derive from a study of T cell clonotyping in hematopoietic cell transplantation. CDR1 SGHNT and CDR2 YENEEA come from the germline V gene. Trimming at V came to 8 bases and at J to 2 bases, leaving 9 bases not matched to a gene. The CDR3 sequence is 14 residues long. Overall study results and limits: Cells were unsorted, so CD4 and CD8 contributions were not separated. After transplant, recipient diversity fell while pathologically expanded clonotypes grew through day 180. At the given depth, recipient repertoires were over 95% de novo clonotypes.

Generated by immunoSEQ multiplex PCR, the TCRdb table keeps only in-frame clones and is missing some. The repertoire has some 3,000 clones, about 91% of them found once; the top ten carry roughly 9%. This chain joins TRBV11-3 and TRBJ2-7, with 7 nucleotides matching TRBD2. This TCR came from a male patient aged 55-69 years who had an allogeneic stem cell transplant from a related donor, so the T cells may come from the graft donor. Some clones in this sample may be carry-over from other donors' samples. Here the sequenced sample was PBMCs, taken at the time of graft-versus-host disease after allogeneic stem cell transplant. CDR3: CASGPSGDPYEQYF. CDR3 DNA sequence: TGTGCCAGCGGTCCTAGCGGTGACCCCTACGAGCAGTACTTC.